The sequence of this T cell receptor (beta chain) was determined in a study of blood T cells in healthy people across ages (dated by TCRdb to about 2015). For the study in its entirety: In model experiments, roughly one uniquely barcoded TCR beta cDNA molecule per two T cells was captured by template switching. To track age-related changes in TCR beta repertoire diversity, the study relied on deep sequencing normalized with unique cDNA molecular identifiers. The donors were divided into four age groups: young (average around 17 years), middle-aged (over 35), aged (about 56) and long-lived (about 80). Donors of different ages were randomly distributed across sequencing lanes to avoid experimental bias. The study analyzed two additional independent replicas of 1 million unique cDNA reads from the same blood draw for two donors, one aged 18 to 29 and one aged 80 or older. Here is what the overall study found, with its caveats: Estimates of total diversity based on one million sequenced T cells were regarded as lower bounds and as underestimates. Observed TCR beta diversity per million T cells fell roughly linearly with age, and a significant reduction was already apparent by age roughly 40. Compared with the aged group, more naive CD4+ T cells, fewer expanded clones and increased TCR diversity were shown by the long-lived group, suggesting age selection. A strong correlation was found between observed TCR beta diversity and the percentage of naive T cells measured by flow cytometry. Bulk unsorted PBMC profiling prevented conclusive comparison of naive and antigen-experienced compartments. The CMV infection status of donors was not known, potentially confounding age-related changes in expanded clonotypes.

This clonotype has only a few counts. Its binding antigen is unknown. No clone much larger than this one lies a single base away; base qualities are absent. The library relied on 5' RACE. A second roughly 6 to 12 cycle PCR used a sample-barcoded 5' primer and a J-beta primer mix. A template-switch 5' adaptor carrying 12 random nucleotides introduced a unique molecular identifier onto each TCR beta cDNA molecule. At least 3 million CDR3-containing paired-end reads were obtained from each sample. All of the RNA was converted into first-strand cDNA using the Mint cDNA synthesis kit, with a TRBC-specific oligonucleotide serving as the primer. Following uracil-DNA glycosylase treatment, a first 18-cycle PCR with universal primers M1SS and BC2_uni_R was performed on all cDNA. The published analysis was carried out like this. Each sample was normalized by randomly selecting 1 million high-quality reads, each carrying a distinct molecular identifier. Reads sharing molecular identifiers were discarded rather than binned into consensus sequences. MiTCR, with a Q25 quality threshold and the strictest error-elimination algorithm, was used for CDR3 identification, clonotype clustering and error correction. A nonparametric unseen species model with Euler transformation was used to estimate a lower bound on total TCR beta diversity. The public reads were run again by TCRdb, first through fastp at Q25 and then through MiXCR, and only productive beta chains were kept. Entries are consolidated by CDR3 protein sequence, retaining the most common genes and DNA. The V and J calls here are based on TCRdb, not the publication. Within this sample are 1.8 million or so distinct CDR3 sequences, with about 39% of them counted one time only. Under 25% of the sample rests with the top ten.

From the cysteine through the phenylalanine, the CDR3 covers 14 amino acids. Left in the record is the CDR3 DNA by itself, 42 bases read in frame from the first base. Cut back by 4 bases and 1 base, the V and J ends lie 10 bases apart. CDR1 SGHTA and CDR2 FQGNSA are derived from the germline V gene. Systemically healthy Caucasian individuals from Russia, around 38 in total and aged 6 to 90 years, were included as donors. Around 10 milliliters of peripheral blood were collected from each donor into EDTA-treated Vacutainer tubes. Ficoll-Paque density-gradient centrifugation was used to isolate PBMCs, with at least 7 million per sample. Total RNA, at least 6 micrograms per sample, was extracted from PBMCs with Trizol reagent. The percentages of naive CD45RAhigh/CD27high T cells were determined by flow cytometry on a PBMC aliquot from every donor.

The TCR originated in a human donor in good health. The V gene is TRBV7-2 and the J gene is TRBJ1-1; the D gene cannot be named for sure. The sample taken for sequencing was blood. The sequenced DNA is TGTGCCAGCAGCTCCGGACGACAGAACACTGAAGCTTTCTTT. This sequence encodes CASSSGRQNTEAFF.